This entry features one TCR beta chain sequence. Sequencing was performed with immunoSEQ multiplex PCR; in TCRdb, only in-frame clones are kept and a portion is missing. This sample has about 88,000 clones; 85% to 90% occur once, and the top ten carry about 1.5%. The data stem from a study of T cells after somatic rescue of genetic block. The length of the CDR3 is 14 residues. Trimming stripped 2 bases from V and 8 bases from J, with 15 bases between. Germline V CDR1 and CDR2: LNHNV, YYDKDF (reference sequence). The clonotype comes from a woman aged 18 to 35. Sequenced material: peripheral blood mononuclear cells (PBMCs). V gene TRBV15 combines with J gene TRBJ1-2; D not resolved. Written as DNA, the CDR3 is TGTGCCACCAGCAGAACGACCGTTCCCGGGGGCTACACCTTC. Its translation: CATSRTTVPGGYTF.